The clone carrying this T cell receptor (beta chain) ranks as large. The sample belongs to a study of response to subunit inactivated influenza vaccine. TCRdb reprocessed the RT-PCR reads with MiXCR, giving one entry per CDR3 protein. Here the sample spans roughly 570,000 distinct CDR3 sequences, 10% to 15% being singletons. This CDR3 has 17 residues. Between the trimmed V and J ends, which lost 4 bases and 0 bases, there was a span of 16 bases. Per the germline V gene, CDR1 is MGHRA and CDR2 is YSYEKL. The rearrangement links TRBV4-1 to TRBJ2-1; D may correspond to TRBD1 or TRBD2 (5 bases each). The receptor was derived from a man in his fifties or sixties who received an inactivated influenza vaccine. This material consisted of PBMCs from blood, taken around seven weeks after vaccination. The CDR3 protein is CASSRDPSVNSYNEQFF. CDR3 in DNA: TGCGCCAGCAGCCGGGACCCCTCCGTCAACTCCTACAATGAGCAGTTCTTC.